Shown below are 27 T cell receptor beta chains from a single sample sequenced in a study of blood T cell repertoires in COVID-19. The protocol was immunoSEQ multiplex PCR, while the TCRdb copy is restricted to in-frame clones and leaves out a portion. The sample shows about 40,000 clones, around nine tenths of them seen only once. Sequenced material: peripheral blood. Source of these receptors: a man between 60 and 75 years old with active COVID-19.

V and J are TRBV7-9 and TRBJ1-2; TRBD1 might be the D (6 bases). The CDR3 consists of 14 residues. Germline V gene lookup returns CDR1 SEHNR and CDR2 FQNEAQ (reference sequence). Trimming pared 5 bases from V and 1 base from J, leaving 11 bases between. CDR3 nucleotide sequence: TGTGCCAGCAGCGGGGACACCGATAACTATGGCTACACCTTC. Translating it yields CASSGDTDNYGYTF. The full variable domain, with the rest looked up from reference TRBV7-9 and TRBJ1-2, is DTGVSQNPRHKITKRGQNVTFRCDPISEHNRLYWYRQTLGQGPEFLTYFQNEAQLEKSRLLSDRFSAERPKGSFSTLEIQRTEQGDSAMYLCASSGDTDNYGYTFGSGTRLTVV.

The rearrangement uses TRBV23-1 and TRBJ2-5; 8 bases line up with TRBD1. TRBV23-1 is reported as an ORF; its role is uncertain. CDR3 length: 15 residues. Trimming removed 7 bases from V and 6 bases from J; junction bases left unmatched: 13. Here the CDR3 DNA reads TGCGCCAGCACCTCCCCCCGGACAGGGTTCAAGACCCAGTACTTC. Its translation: CASTSPRTGFKTQYF.

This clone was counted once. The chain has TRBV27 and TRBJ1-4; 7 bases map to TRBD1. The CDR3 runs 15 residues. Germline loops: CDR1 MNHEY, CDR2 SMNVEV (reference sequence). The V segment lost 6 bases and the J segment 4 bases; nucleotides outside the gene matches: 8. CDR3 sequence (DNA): TGTGCCAGCAGCCCCAGGGGGGCCGGTAATGAAAAACTGTTTTTT. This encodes CASSPRGAGNEKLFF. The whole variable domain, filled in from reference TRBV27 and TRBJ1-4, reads EAQVTQNPRYLITVTGKKLTVTCSQNMNHEYMSWYRQDPGLGLRQIYYSMNVEVTDKGDVPEGYKVSRKEKRNFPLILESPSPNQTSLYFCASSPRGAGNEKLFFGSGTQLSVL.

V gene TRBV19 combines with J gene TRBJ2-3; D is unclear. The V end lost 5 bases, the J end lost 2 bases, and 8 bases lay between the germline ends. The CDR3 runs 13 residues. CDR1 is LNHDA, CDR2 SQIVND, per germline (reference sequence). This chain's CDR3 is CASSADTTDTQYF. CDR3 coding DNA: TGTGCCAGTAGTGCCGACACCACAGATACGCAGTATTTT. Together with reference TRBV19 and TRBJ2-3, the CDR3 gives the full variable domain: DGGITQSPKYLFRKEGQNVTLSCEQNLNHDAMYWYRQDPGQGLRLIYYSQIVNDFQKGDIAEGYSVSREKKESFPLTVTSAQKNPTAFYLCASSADTTDTQYFGPGTRLTVL.

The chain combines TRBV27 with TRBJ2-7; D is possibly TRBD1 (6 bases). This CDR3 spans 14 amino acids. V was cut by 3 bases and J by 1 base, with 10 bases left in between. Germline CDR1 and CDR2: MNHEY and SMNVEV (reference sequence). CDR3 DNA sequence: TGTGCCAGCAGTTTCTCCGGACAGTCCTACGAGCAGTACTTC. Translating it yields CASSFSGQSYEQYF.

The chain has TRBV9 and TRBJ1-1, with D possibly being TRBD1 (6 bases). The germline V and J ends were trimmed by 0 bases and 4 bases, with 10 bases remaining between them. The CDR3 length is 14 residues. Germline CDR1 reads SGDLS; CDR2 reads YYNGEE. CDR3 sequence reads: CASSVVGGGTEAFF. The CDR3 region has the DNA TGTGCCAGCAGCGTAGTAGGGGGGGGCACTGAAGCTTTCTTT.

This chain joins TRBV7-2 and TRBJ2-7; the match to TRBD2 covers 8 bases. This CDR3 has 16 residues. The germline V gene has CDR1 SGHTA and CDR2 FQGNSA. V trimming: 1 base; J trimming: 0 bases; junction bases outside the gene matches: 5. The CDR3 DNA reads TGTGCCAGCAGCTTAGTAGCGGGACCCAGCTCCTACGAGCAGTACTTC. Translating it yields CASSLVAGPSSYEQYF.

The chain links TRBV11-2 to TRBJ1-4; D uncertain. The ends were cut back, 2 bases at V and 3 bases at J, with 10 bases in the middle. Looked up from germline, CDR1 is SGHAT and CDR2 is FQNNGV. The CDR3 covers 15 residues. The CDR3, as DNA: TGTGCCAGCAGCTTACGGGTCAGATCTAATGAAAAACTGTTTTTT. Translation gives CASSLRVRSNEKLFF. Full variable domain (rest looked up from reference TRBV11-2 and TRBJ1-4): EAGVAQSPRYKIIEKRQSVAFWCNPISGHATLYWYQQILGQGPKLLIQFQNNGVVDDSQLPKDRFSAERLKGVDSTLKIQPAKLEDSAVYLCASSLRVRSNEKLFFGSGTQLSVL.

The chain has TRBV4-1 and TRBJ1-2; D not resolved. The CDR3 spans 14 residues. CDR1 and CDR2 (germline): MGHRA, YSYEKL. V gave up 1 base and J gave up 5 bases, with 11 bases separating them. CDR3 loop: CASSQVALAYGYTF. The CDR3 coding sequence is TGCGCCAGCAGCCAAGTGGCCCTCGCTTATGGCTACACCTTC.

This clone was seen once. The CDR3 loop reads CASSRGAGGTQYF. The DNA of the CDR3 is TGTGCCAGCTCACGCGGGGCCGGAGGGACCCAGTACTTC. The chain employs TRBV18 and TRBJ2-5, with a possible D match to TRBD2 (6 bases). Germline loops: CDR1 KGHSH, CDR2 LQKENI. Trimming took 4 bases from V and 7 from J, leaving 13 bases between them. The CDR3 runs 13 residues.

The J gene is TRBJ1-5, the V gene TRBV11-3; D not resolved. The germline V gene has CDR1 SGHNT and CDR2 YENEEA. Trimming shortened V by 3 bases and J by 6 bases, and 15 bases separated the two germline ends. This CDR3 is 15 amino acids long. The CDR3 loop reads CASSFFRVGSQPQHF. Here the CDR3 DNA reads TGTGCCAGCAGCTTTTTTCGGGTAGGGAGTCAGCCCCAGCATTTT.

The CDR3 reads CATSDSESDEQFF. Here the CDR3 DNA reads TGTGCCACCAGTGATTCCGAGAGCGATGAGCAGTTCTTC. The chain uses TRBV24-1 and TRBJ2-1; D is undetermined. The CDR3 consists of 13 residues. Germline assignment: CDR1 KGHDR and CDR2 SFDVKD. V gave up 2 bases and J gave up 8 bases, with 9 bases separating them.

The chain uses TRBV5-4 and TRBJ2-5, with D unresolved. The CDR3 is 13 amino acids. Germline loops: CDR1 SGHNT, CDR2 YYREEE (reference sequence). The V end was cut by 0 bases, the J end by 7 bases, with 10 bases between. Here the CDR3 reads CASSLEHSGTQYF. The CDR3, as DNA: TGTGCCAGCAGCTTGGAGCATTCCGGGACCCAGTACTTC.

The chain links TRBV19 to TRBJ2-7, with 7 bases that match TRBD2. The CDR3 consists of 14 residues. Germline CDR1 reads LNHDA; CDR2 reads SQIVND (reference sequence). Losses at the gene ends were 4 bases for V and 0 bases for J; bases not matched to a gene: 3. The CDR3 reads CASSTSGNSYEQYF. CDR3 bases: TGTGCCAGTAGTACCAGCGGGAACTCCTACGAGCAGTACTTC.

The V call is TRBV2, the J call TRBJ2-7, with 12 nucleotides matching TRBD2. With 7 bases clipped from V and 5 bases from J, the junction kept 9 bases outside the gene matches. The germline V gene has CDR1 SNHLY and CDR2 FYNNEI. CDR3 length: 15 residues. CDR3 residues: CASTPRTSGTNEQYF. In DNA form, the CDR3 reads TGTGCCAGCACCCCCAGGACTAGCGGGACGAACGAGCAGTACTTC.

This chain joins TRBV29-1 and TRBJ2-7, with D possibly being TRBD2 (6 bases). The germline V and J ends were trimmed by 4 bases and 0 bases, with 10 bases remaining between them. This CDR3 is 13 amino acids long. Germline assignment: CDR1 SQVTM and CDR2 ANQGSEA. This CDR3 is CSVVSGSSYEQYF. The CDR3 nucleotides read TGCAGCGTTGTTTCCGGGAGCTCCTACGAGCAGTACTTC.

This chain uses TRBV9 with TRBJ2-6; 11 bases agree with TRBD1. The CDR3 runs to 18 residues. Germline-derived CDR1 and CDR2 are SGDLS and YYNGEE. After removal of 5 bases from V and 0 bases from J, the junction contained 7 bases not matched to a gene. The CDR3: CASRDSGTGGSGANVLTF. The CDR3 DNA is TGTGCCAGCAGAGACTCCGGGACAGGGGGCTCTGGGGCCAACGTCCTGACTTTC.

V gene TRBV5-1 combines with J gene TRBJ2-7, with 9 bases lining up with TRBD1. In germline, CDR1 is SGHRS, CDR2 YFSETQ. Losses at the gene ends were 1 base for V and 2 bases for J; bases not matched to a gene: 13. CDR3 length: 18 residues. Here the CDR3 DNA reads TGCGCCAGCAGCTTGTATCGACCCCCGGGACAGGGAGCCTACGAGCAGTACTTC. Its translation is CASSLYRPPGQGAYEQYF.

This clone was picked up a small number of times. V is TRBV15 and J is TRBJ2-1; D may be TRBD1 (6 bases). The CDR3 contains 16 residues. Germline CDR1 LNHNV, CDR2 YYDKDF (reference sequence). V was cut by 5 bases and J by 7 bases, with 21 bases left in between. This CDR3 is CATSPKRGISGNEQFF. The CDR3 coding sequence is TGTGCCACCAGCCCTAAGAGGGGGATTAGTGGGAATGAGCAGTTCTTC.

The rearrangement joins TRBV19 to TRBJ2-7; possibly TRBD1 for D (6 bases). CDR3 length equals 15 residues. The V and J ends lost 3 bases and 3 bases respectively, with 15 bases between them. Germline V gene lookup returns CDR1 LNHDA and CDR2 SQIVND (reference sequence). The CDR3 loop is CASSIRGSQNYEQYF. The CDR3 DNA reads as TGTGCCAGTAGTATTAGGGGGTCACAGAACTACGAGCAGTACTTC.

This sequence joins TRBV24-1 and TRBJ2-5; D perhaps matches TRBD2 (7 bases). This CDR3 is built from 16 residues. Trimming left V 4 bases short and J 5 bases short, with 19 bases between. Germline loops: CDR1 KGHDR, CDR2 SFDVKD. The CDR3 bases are TGTGCCACCAGTGACGGGGCGTGGGAGGGGGAGGAGACCCAGTACTTC. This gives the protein CATSDGAWEGEETQYF.

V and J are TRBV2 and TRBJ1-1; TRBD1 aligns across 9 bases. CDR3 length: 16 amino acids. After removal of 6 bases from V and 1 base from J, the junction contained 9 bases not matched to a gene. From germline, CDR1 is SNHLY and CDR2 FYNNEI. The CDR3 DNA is TGTGCCAGCAGCCCGGACAGGGGCTTCGCGAACACTGAAGCTTTCTTT. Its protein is CASSPDRGFANTEAFF. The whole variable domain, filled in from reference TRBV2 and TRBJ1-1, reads EPEVTQTPSHQVTQMGQEVILRCVPISNHLYFYWYRQILGQKVEFLVSFYNNEISEKSEIFDDQFSVERPDGSNFTLKIRSTKLEDSAMYFCASSPDRGFANTEAFFGQGTRLTVV.

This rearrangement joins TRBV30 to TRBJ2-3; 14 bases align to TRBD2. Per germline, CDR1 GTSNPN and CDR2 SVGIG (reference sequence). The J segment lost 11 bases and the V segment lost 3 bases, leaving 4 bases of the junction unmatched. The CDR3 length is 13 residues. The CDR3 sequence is CAWRGLAGEGQYF. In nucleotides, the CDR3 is TGTGCCTGGAGGGGACTAGCGGGAGAGGGGCAGTATTTT.

The CDR3 spells CASSMGGSRDEQFF. The CDR3 region has the DNA TGTGCCAGTAGTATGGGAGGGTCTCGGGATGAGCAGTTCTTC. The chain links TRBV19 to TRBJ2-1; 7 bases align to TRBD2. The trim removed 3 bases at V and 8 bases at J, leaving 7 bases unmatched. This CDR3 comprises 14 residues. CDR1 and CDR2 (germline): LNHDA, SQIVND (reference sequence).

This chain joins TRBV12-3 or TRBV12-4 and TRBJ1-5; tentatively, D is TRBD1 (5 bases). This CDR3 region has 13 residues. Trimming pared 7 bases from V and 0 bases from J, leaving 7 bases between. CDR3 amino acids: CASTTVSNQPQHF. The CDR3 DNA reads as TGTGCCAGCACGACAGTTAGCAATCAGCCCCAGCATTTT.

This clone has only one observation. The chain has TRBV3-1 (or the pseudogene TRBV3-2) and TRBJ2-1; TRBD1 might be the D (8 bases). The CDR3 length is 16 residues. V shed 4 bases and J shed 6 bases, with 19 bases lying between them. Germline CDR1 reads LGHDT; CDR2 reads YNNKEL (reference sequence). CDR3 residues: CASSPHTGGGSNEQFF. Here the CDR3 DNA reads TGTGCCAGCAGCCCACACACAGGGGGAGGGTCCAATGAGCAGTTCTTC.

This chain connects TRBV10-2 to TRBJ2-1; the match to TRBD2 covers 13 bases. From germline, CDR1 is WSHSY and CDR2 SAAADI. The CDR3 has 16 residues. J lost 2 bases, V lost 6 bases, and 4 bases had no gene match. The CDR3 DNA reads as TGCGCCAGCAGACCGGGACTAGCGGGAACCTACAATGAGCAGTTCTTC. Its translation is CASRPGLAGTYNEQFF.